The entry that follows covers one T cell receptor (beta chain) sequence. Before being deemed recovered, Cohort 3 donors had two negative PCRs, clearance, or symptom resolution. The method was immunoSEQ multiplex PCR; TCRdb's version includes in-frame clones alone and lacks a portion of them. Of roughly 250,000 clones listed, approximately 90% are singletons. V lost 4 bases to trimming and J lost 5 bases; unmatched junction nucleotides: 6. Germline V CDR1 and CDR2: KGHDR, SFDVKD. The CDR3 contains 15 residues. The data belong to a study of blood T cell repertoires in COVID-19. Study at large: Spain, Italy and the United States supplied samples that represented acute and convalescent COVID-19.

The genes are TRBV24-1 and TRBJ2-7; 11 bases map to TRBD2. This TCR was sampled from a man aged 40-49 years who had recovered from COVID-19. Sequences were obtained from PBMCs or T cells enriched from blood (not recorded which). CDR3 loop: CATSDRTSGSNEQYF. The CDR3 DNA reads as TGTGCCACCAGTGACAGAACTAGCGGGAGTAACGAGCAGTACTTC.